The count of the clone carrying this T cell receptor (beta chain) is one. The entry originates in a study of control samples from healthy donors and cancer patients. Produced via immunoSEQ multiplex PCR; TCRdb's table is partial and in-frame only. This sample has around 94,000 clones, with 75% to 95% found just once. The sequenced material came from blood. This TCR was recovered from a woman between 18 and 29 years old in good health.

CDR3 protein: CASRDRDNQPQHF. In DNA form, the CDR3 reads TGTGCCAGTAGGGACAGAGATAATCAGCCCCAGCATTTT. The genes are TRBV19 and TRBJ1-5, with a tentative D call TRBD1 (6 bases). Germline CDR1 reads LNHDA; CDR2 reads SQIVND (reference sequence). The CDR3 is 13 amino acids. Trimming cost V 6 bases and J 4 bases, with 10 bases left between them.